A single sample gave rise to the 15 T cell receptor beta chains below, sequenced in a study of T cells in Graves' hyperthyroidism and ophthalmopathy (dated by TCRdb to the late 2010s). Receptor libraries were prepared by multiplex PCR. Instrument used: Illumina HiSeq 2000. Amplification of TCR beta CDR3 regions was carried out from RNA transcripts. The TCR CDR3 was subjected to a first round of RT-PCR using the HTBI primer set and the Qiagen OneStep RT-PCR kit. The public reads were reanalyzed by TCRdb: fastp trimming at Q25, MiXCR alignment, in-frame beta chains only. Merged by CDR3 protein, the rows form single entries marked with the most common genes and DNA. The sample has about 560,000 distinct CDR3 sequences on record, 16% of them singletons. Of the sample, around 18% is held by the ten largest clones. Sequencing was carried out using blood. These receptors came from a woman aged 18-29 years with Graves' hyperthyroidism.

In this sample, this clonotype turned up many times. The V gene is TRBV6-1, the J gene TRBJ2-3; 10 nucleotides match TRBD2. The length of the CDR3 is 16 residues. V gave up 2 bases and J gave up 1 base; unmatched junction bases: 3. CDR1 is MNHNS, CDR2 SASEGT, per germline. The CDR3 DNA is TGTGCCAGCAGTGAATCCCTAGCGGGAGGCACAGATACGCAGTATTTT. Its protein product is CASSESLAGGTDTQYF.

The CDR3 loop is CASSGEGLAVTDTQYF. For the CDR3, the DNA is TGTGCCAGCAGCGGGGAGGGACTAGCGGTCACAGATACGCAGTATTTT. The V call is TRBV9, the J call TRBJ2-3; 11 positions agree with TRBD2. The CDR3 consists of 16 residues. V lost 3 bases and J lost 2; bases outside the gene matches: 5. The germline V gene has CDR1 SGDLS and CDR2 YYNGEE.

This clonotype has at least ten counts. CDR3 sequence (DNA): TGTGCCACCAGCAGGGGACAGGGTTTGTTGGACACTGAAGCTTTCTTT. It encodes CATSRGQGLLDTEAFF. This chain links TRBV15 with TRBJ1-1, with TRBD1 matching 9 bases. The germline V gene encodes CDR1 LNHNV and CDR2 YYDKDF (reference sequence). Germline trimming cut 3 bases from V and 3 bases from J; bases unmatched to any gene: 8. There are 16 residues in the CDR3.

V usage is TRBV29-1 and J usage is TRBJ2-1, with 7 bases aligning to TRBD2. There are 14 residues in the CDR3. The V gene end was trimmed by 7 bases and the J gene end by 2 bases; junction bases not matched to a gene: 8. Germline CDR1 is SQVTM and CDR2 is ANQGSEA. The CDR3 nucleotides are TGCAGCGGGGGGGGACTGAGAACCTACAATGAGCAGTTCTTC. Its protein product is CSGGGLRTYNEQFF.

The chain combines TRBV10-3 with TRBJ1-5; D unclear. Germline CDR1 ENHRY, CDR2 SYGVKD. Between the trimmed V and J ends, which lost 3 bases and 5 bases, there was a span of 11 bases. CDR3 length equals 14 residues. The CDR3 DNA sequence: TGTGCCATCAGTGAATCTAACGACCATCAGCCCCAGCATTTT. Protein sequence: CAISESNDHQPQHF.

The chain links TRBV4-3 to TRBJ1-3; perhaps TRBD1 as D (5 bases). The V end lost 3 bases, the J end lost 2 bases, and 5 bases lay between the germline ends. This CDR3 region has 13 residues. Per the germline V gene, CDR1 is LGHNA and CDR2 is YSLEER. The CDR3, as DNA: TGCGCCAGCAGCCAGGGGGCTGGAAACACCATATATTTT. Its translation: CASSQGAGNTIYF.

The table lists this clonotype with many counts. V is TRBV15 and J is TRBJ1-1; tentative D call: TRBD1 (6 bases). Trimming left V 5 bases short and J 0 bases short, with 10 bases between. From germline, CDR1 is LNHNV and CDR2 YYDKDF (reference sequence). The CDR3 contains 14 residues. CDR3 DNA: TGTGCCACCAGCTCTGGGGGCATGAACACTGAAGCTTTCTTT. Translated: CATSSGGMNTEAFF.

The V and J genes are TRBV7-9 and TRBJ2-1; D may be TRBD1 (6 bases). V was cut by 5 bases and J by 4 bases, with 30 bases left in between. Germline assignment: CDR1 SEHNR and CDR2 FQNEAQ (reference sequence). The CDR3 sequence is 20 residues long. The CDR3 DNA follows: TGTGCCAGCAGCCGGGTCGTGGGACGGGACATCCTCAAGGGGTACAATGAGCAGTTCTTC. It codes for CASSRVVGRDILKGYNEQFF.

This clonotype was recorded at least ten times. This chain joins TRBV5-1 and TRBJ2-1, with TRBD1 as a possible D gene (6 bases). The CDR3 runs 14 residues. Trimming left V 0 bases short and J 5 bases short, with 9 bases between. CDR1 is SGHRS and CDR2 is YFSETQ in the germline V gene. CDR3 in amino acids: CASSLAWTDNEQFF. DNA of the CDR3: TGCGCCAGCAGCTTGGCTTGGACAGACAATGAGCAGTTCTTC.

This clonotype has more than one count but fewer than ten. CDR3 DNA sequence: TGTGCCAGCAGCTATGAGGGGTTTAATGAAAAACTGTTTTTT. It encodes CASSYEGFNEKLFF. The genes are TRBV7-2 and TRBJ1-4, with a possible D match to TRBD1 (5 bases). Per germline, CDR1 SGHTA and CDR2 FQGNSA. Trimming took 4 bases from V and 4 from J, leaving 10 bases between them. This CDR3 has 14 residues.

As regards this clonotype: With a much larger clone just one base away, this may be a read error. The J gene is TRBJ2-1, the V gene TRBV20-1; 9 positions match TRBD1. The germline V gene encodes CDR1 DFQATT and CDR2 SNEGSKA (reference sequence). Trimming took 5 bases from V and 5 from J; bases not matched to a gene: 7. The CDR3 totals 14 residues. The CDR3 reads CSAGGDRANNEQFF. The DNA for the CDR3 is TGCAGTGCTGGAGGGGACAGGGCCAACAATGAGCAGTTCTTC.

Notes on this clonotype: This sequence may be a read error, since a much larger clone differs from it by one base. This chain connects TRBV12-3 or TRBV12-4 to TRBJ2-3; D uncertain. V lost 6 bases and J lost 3, with 13 bases in between. The CDR3 is 14 amino acids. The DNA of the CDR3 is TGTGCCAGCAGACTCCCCCTGAGTACAGATACGCAGTATTTT. Protein sequence: CASRLPLSTDTQYF.

This clonotype came up a few times. This sequence joins TRBV20-1 and TRBJ2-7, with TRBD2 matching 8 bases. The CDR3 totals 16 residues. V shed 6 bases and J 5 bases; nucleotides not matched to a gene: 18. CDR1 is DFQATT, CDR2 SNEGSKA, per germline (reference sequence). Here the CDR3 DNA reads TGCAGTGCCAAAGAACGCGGGGGGACAAGCGGGAACGAGCAGTACTTC. It encodes CSAKERGGTSGNEQYF.

The chain is built from TRBV6-1 and TRBJ1-5; a weak D match, TRBD1 (6 bases). The CDR3 sequence is 15 residues long. Germline CDR1 and CDR2: MNHNS and SASEGT. The ends were cut back, 6 bases at V and 2 bases at J, with 14 bases in the middle. The CDR3 DNA reads as TGTGCCAGCAGCCACGGGGGGGCAGGCAATCAGCCCCAGCATTTT. As protein: CASSHGGAGNQPQHF.

This clonotype was counted at least ten times. The chain links TRBV7-9 to TRBJ2-7, with D unresolved. The CDR3 covers 14 residues. Germline loops: CDR1 SEHNR, CDR2 FQNEAQ (reference sequence). V gave up 4 bases and J gave up 3 bases, with 13 bases separating them. CDR3 bases: TGTGCCAGCAGCTCAACCGGGCCGCGCTACGAGCAGTACTTC. Translated, it gives CASSSTGPRYEQYF.